Detailed here is one T cell receptor beta chain. The antigen remains undetermined. These data come from a study of OX40 agonist ivuxolimab in advanced cancers. Study-level background: Ivuxolimab, an agonistic anti-OX40 (CD134) antibody, was given to patients. The patients received ivuxolimab by intravenous route every 2 weeks at 0.01 to 10 mg/kg. Study findings and constraints: Expanded clones were, on average, more numerous in CD8+ T cells than in CD4+.

Libraries were prepared by immunoSEQ multiplex PCR; TCRdb keeps only in-frame clonotypes and omits some of them. This sample carries approximately 91,000 clones, 80% to 90% of them seen once, and the ten largest clones take about 2%. The CDR3 is 15 residues long. Germline V CDR1 and CDR2: MDHEN, SYDVKM. The junction had 17 bases not matched to a gene; V was cut back by 7 bases and J by 14 bases. The chain is built from TRBV28 and TRBJ1-4; 9 nucleotides line up with TRBD1. The TCR originated in an adult with an advanced solid tumor such as melanoma, head and neck, liver or kidney cancer. This material consisted of CD4+ or CD8+ T cells sorted from blood, taken in a trial of the OX40 agonist ivuxolimab. This CDR3 is CASTNPGQGKISLFF. CDR3 DNA: TGTGCCAGCACCAATCCGGGACAGGGTAAGATCTCCCTGTTTTTT.